The rows below give T cell receptor beta chains drawn from one sample of a study of T cells in Graves' hyperthyroidism and ophthalmopathy. TCRdb analysed the multiplex PCR reads with MiXCR anew, one entry per CDR3 protein. This sample carries hundreds of thousands of distinct CDR3 sequences, roughly an eighth of them seen once, and the ten largest clones take 9.2%. The source material was blood. These receptors came from a woman in her late teens or twenties with Graves' hyperthyroidism. Both conserved end residues are part of each CDR3. Fields, in order: J gene, D gene, clone size, V gene, CDR3 protein, CDR3 DNA. A D gene is named only where the DNA matches it firmly. The size of a clone is reported for some rows only, either as once, few or many, or as a class for expanded clones.

>TRBJ1-2|.|many|TRBV11-3
CASSQGANYGYTF
TGTGCCAGCAGCCAGGGAGCAAACTATGGCTACACCTTC
>TRBJ2-6|.|many|TRBV12-3/TRBV12-4
CASKPGGESGANVLTF
TGTGCCAGCAAACCAGGAGGGGAGTCTGGGGCCAACGTCCTGACTTTC
>TRBJ2-1|.|few|TRBV6-1
CASKPAMGRDNEQFF
TGTGCCAGCAAACCGGCCATGGGTCGGGACAATGAGCAGTTCTTC
>TRBJ1-2|TRBD1|many|TRBV7-2
CASSLTGTEYGYTF
TGTGCCAGCAGCTTAACCGGGACAGAGTATGGCTACACCTTC
>TRBJ2-1|TRBD2|many|TRBV7-3
CASSLRPSGAGSEQFF
TGTGCCAGCAGCTTAAGGCCTAGCGGGGCCGGAAGTGAGCAGTTCTTC
>TRBJ2-1|TRBD2|few|TRBV19
CASRGTSGIYNEQFF
TGTGCCAGTCGGGGGACTAGCGGGATATACAATGAGCAGTTCTTC
>TRBJ2-7|.|many|TRBV12-3/TRBV12-4
CASSVTADNSYEQYF
TGTGCCAGCAGCGTCACGGCGGACAACTCCTACGAGCAGTACTTC
>TRBJ1-1|TRBD1|many|TRBV20-1
CSASGQGNTEAFF
TGCAGTGCTAGTGGACAGGGGAACACTGAAGCTTTCTTT
>TRBJ2-5|TRBD2|.|TRBV7-2
CASRSVQRDLETQYF
TGTGCCAGCAGGAGCGTACAGCGGGATCTGGAGACCCAGTACTTC
>TRBJ2-4|.|.|TRBV20-1
CSAPPSGLADIQYF
TGCAGTGCTCCCCCATCCGGGCTGGCTGACATTCAGTACTTC
>TRBJ2-7|TRBD2|.|TRBV9
CASSVTGTSGYEQYF
TGTGCCAGCAGCGTCACCGGGACTAGCGGGTACGAGCAGTACTTC
>TRBJ1-1|.|many|TRBV27
CASSLTGLQDTEAFF
TGTGCCAGCAGTTTAACAGGGCTCCAGGACACTGAAGCTTTCTTT
>TRBJ2-3|TRBD2|many|TRBV11-2
CASSLRLAGRDTQYF
TGTGCCAGCAGCTTAAGACTAGCGGGACGTGATACGCAGTATTTT
>TRBJ2-1|.|many|TRBV11-2
CASSQIRWGLYNEQFF
TGTGCCAGCAGCCAAATCCGCTGGGGGCTTTACAATGAGCAGTTCTTC
>TRBJ2-3|TRBD2|.|TRBV28
CATSGTSGHTDTQYF
TGTGCCACCTCAGGGACTAGCGGGCACACAGATACGCAGTATTTT
>TRBJ1-5|TRBD1|many|TRBV2
CASSDRGQGFNQPQHF
TGTGCCAGCAGTGATCGGGGACAGGGCTTCAATCAGCCCCAGCATTTT
>TRBJ2-5|.|many|TRBV12-3/TRBV12-4
CASSLGLTQYF
TGTGCCAGCAGTTTAGGACTGACCCAGTACTTC
>TRBJ2-3|.|many|TRBV7-2
CATVSGLAQDTQYF
TGTGCCACCGTGAGCGGCCTAGCACAAGATACGCAGTATTTT
>TRBJ2-7|.|.|TRBV15
CATSSGIKYQTAYYEQYF
TGTGCCACCAGCTCAGGGATCAAATACCAGACAGCCTACTACGAGCAGTACTTC
>TRBJ2-3|TRBD1|many|TRBV11-2
CASSFQGAVDTQYF
TGTGCCAGCAGCTTTCAGGGGGCCGTAGATACGCAGTATTTT
>TRBJ1-1|TRBD1|.|TRBV9
CASSPQDRGVNTEAFF
TGTGCCAGCAGCCCCCAGGACAGGGGCGTAAACACTGAAGCTTTCTTT
>TRBJ1-2|.|many|TRBV3-1
CASAPGPLDGYTF
TGTGCCAGCGCCCCGGGGCCATTGGATGGCTACACCTTC
>TRBJ2-7|TRBD2|few|TRBV9
CASSPAGGKDEQYF
TGTGCCAGCAGCCCCGCGGGGGGGAAAGACGAGCAGTACTTC
>TRBJ2-3|.|.|TRBV13
CASTLRGSARADTQYF
TGTGCCAGCACCCTCCGGGGGAGTGCGAGAGCAGATACGCAGTATTTT